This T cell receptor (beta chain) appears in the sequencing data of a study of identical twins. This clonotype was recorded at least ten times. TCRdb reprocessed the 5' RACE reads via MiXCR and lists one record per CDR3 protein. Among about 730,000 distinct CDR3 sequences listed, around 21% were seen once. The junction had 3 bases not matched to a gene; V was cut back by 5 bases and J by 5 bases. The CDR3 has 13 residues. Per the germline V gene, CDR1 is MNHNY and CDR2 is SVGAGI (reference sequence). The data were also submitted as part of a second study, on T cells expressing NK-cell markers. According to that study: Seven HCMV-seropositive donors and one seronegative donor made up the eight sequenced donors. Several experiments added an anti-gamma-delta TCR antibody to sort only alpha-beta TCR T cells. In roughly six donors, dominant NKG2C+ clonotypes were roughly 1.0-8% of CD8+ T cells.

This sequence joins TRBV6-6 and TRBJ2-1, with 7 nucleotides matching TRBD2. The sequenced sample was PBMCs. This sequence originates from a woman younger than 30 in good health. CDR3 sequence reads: CASSRRGDNEQFF. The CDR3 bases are TGTGCCAGCAGTCGCCGGGGGGACAATGAGCAGTTCTTC.